Each of the 21 T cell receptor beta chains below was sequenced from the same sample in a study of T cells in Graves' hyperthyroidism and ophthalmopathy. RNA transcripts gave rise to amplified TCR beta CDR3 regions. Primed by the HTBI set, a first-round RT-PCR was run on the TCR CDR3. Each CDR3 protein gets one entry after TCRdb re-called the multiplex PCR reads with MiXCR. The data show about 260,000 distinct CDR3 sequences, around 25% seen once. The sample taken for sequencing was blood. The receptors shown here come from a man aged 40-55 years with Graves' hyperthyroidism that later progressed to Graves' ophthalmopathy.

In its sample, this clonotype is medium-sized. The chain couples TRBV2 to TRBJ1-1; D possibly corresponds to TRBD1 (6 bases). V was shortened by 4 bases and J by 1 base, with 19 bases between the two germline ends. The germline CDR1 and CDR2 sequences are SNHLY and FYNNEI. The length of the CDR3 is 17 residues. The CDR3 here is CASSGPSWDTANTEAFF. CDR3 nucleotides: TGTGCCAGCAGTGGCCCCTCCTGGGACACAGCGAACACTGAAGCTTTCTTT.

This clonotype was counted many times. The V call is TRBV9, the J call TRBJ2-3; D is unclear. CDR1 and CDR2 from the germline V gene are SGDLS and YYNGEE. V was shortened by 4 bases and J by 7 bases, with 13 bases between the two germline ends. This CDR3 is 13 amino acids long. The CDR3 coding sequence is TGTGCCAGCAGCACGGACGCGCCCAATACGCAGTATTTT. The encoded protein is CASSTDAPNTQYF.

This clonotype was recorded at least ten times. The V gene is TRBV6-1, the J gene TRBJ1-1; 7 bases match TRBD1. V lost 2 bases and J lost 3; bases outside the gene matches: 3. This CDR3 comprises 14 residues. Per germline, CDR1 MNHNS and CDR2 SASEGT. The CDR3 DNA reads as TGTGCCAGCAGTGAAACAGGGGCGCACACTGAAGCTTTCTTT. Protein: CASSETGAHTEAFF.

The rearrangement uses TRBV12-5 and TRBJ2-7, with TRBD2 matching 7 bases. The CDR3 is 15 amino acids. Germline lookup yields CDR1 LGHNT and CDR2 FRNRAP. Losses at the gene ends were 4 bases for V and 0 bases for J; bases not matched to a gene: 6. CDR3 region: CASGSGGTFSYEQYF. The CDR3, as DNA: TGTGCTAGTGGTTCCGGGGGGACGTTCTCCTACGAGCAGTACTTC. The variable domain in full, completed from reference TRBV12-5 and TRBJ2-7, reads DARVTQTPRHKVTEMGQEVTMRCQPILGHNTVFWYRQTMMQGLELLAYFRNRAPLDDSGMPKDRFSAEMPDATLATLKIQPSEPRDSAVYFCASGSGGTFSYEQYFGPGTRLTVT.

The chain joins TRBV28 to TRBJ1-1; unclear D gene. Germline values: CDR1 MDHEN, CDR2 SYDVKM. V shed 3 bases and J shed 6 bases, with 11 bases lying between them. The length of the CDR3 is 13 residues. The CDR3 DNA sequence: TGTGCCAGCAGTTTTCGGGGAGCGGCTGAAGCTTTCTTT. Residues: CASSFRGAAEAFF.

This chain links TRBV19 with TRBJ2-7, with D uncertain. The V end lost 3 bases, the J end lost 2 bases, and 14 bases lay between the germline ends. From germline, CDR1 is LNHDA and CDR2 SQIVND (reference sequence). CDR3 length: 15 amino acids. The CDR3 DNA sequence: TGTGCCAGTAGTATTCGTCCGGGTCCCACCTACGAGCAGTACTTC. Its protein product is CASSIRPGPTYEQYF.

This clonotype was counted at least ten times. The chain has TRBV30 and TRBJ1-5; weak D call: TRBD1 (5 bases). The CDR3 loop spans 15 amino acids. The germline V gene has CDR1 GTSNPN and CDR2 SVGIG (reference sequence). Deletions cut 1 base from V and 4 bases from J, with 14 bases between. This CDR3 is CAWSGDGQGNQPQHF. As DNA, the CDR3 is TGTGCCTGGAGTGGTGATGGCCAGGGAAATCAGCCCCAGCATTTT.

The table lists this clonotype with many counts. The rearrangement joins TRBV6-1 to TRBJ2-5; TRBD1 agrees at 7 bases. Trimming took 6 bases from V and 0 from J; bases not matched to a gene: 10. Germline V lookup: CDR1 MNHNS, CDR2 SASEGT. The CDR3 consists of 16 residues. In DNA form, the CDR3 reads TGTGCCAGCAGACGAGGACAGGTCGTGTACCAAGAGACCCAGTACTTC. Amino acid sequence: CASRRGQVVYQETQYF.

The rearrangement links TRBV12-3 or TRBV12-4 to TRBJ2-2; tentative D call: TRBD1 (5 bases). The CDR3 covers 14 residues. Deletions cut 6 bases from V and 6 bases from J, with 14 bases between. CDR3 sequence (DNA): TGTGCCAGCAGCTCAACAGGACGGTCCGGGGAGCTGTTTTTT. As protein: CASSSTGRSGELFF.

This clonotype occurred many times. The chain is built from TRBV12-3 or TRBV12-4 and TRBJ1-1, with D unresolved. The CDR3 is 13 residues long. The ends were cut back, 4 bases at V and 3 bases at J, with 9 bases in the middle. Here the CDR3 reads CASSSADDTEAFF. The CDR3 region has the DNA TGTGCCAGCAGTTCGGCAGACGACACTGAAGCTTTCTTT.

V is TRBV7-2 and J is TRBJ2-7; 10 bases match TRBD1. The CDR3 loop spans 15 amino acids. Germline V gene sequence: CDR1 SGHTA, CDR2 FQGNSA. Germline trimming cut 6 bases from V and 3 bases from J; bases unmatched to any gene: 8. CDR3 amino acids: CASSEAGTGVYEQYF. CDR3 sequence (DNA): TGTGCCAGCAGTGAAGCCGGGACAGGGGTCTACGAGCAGTACTTC. Full variable domain (rest looked up from reference TRBV7-2 and TRBJ2-7): GAGVSQSPSNKVTEKGKDVELRCDPISGHTALYWYRQSLGQGLEFLIYFQGNSAPDKSGLPSDRFSAERTGGSVSTLTIQRTQQEDSAVYLCASSEAGTGVYEQYFGPGTRLTVT.

The rearrangement joins TRBV28 to TRBJ1-1; maybe TRBD1 (5 bases). Trimming shortened V by 2 bases and J by 0 bases, and 10 bases separated the two germline ends. Germline CDR1 and CDR2: MDHEN and SYDVKM. The CDR3 covers 15 residues. DNA of the CDR3: TGTGCCAGCAGTTTAGCTGGGACGGTGAACACTGAAGCTTTCTTT. Translating gives CASSLAGTVNTEAFF. The full variable domain, in which reference TRBV28 and TRBJ1-1 provide the parts outside the CDR3, is DVKVTQSSRYLVKRTGEKVFLECVQDMDHENMFWYRQDPGLGLRLIYFSYDVKMKEKGDIPEGYSVSREKKERFSLILESASTNQTSMYLCASSLAGTVNTEAFFGQGTRLTVV.

This clonotype was recorded many times. The gene calls are TRBV10-3 and TRBJ2-7; 9 nucleotides align to TRBD1. CDR1 and CDR2 (germline): ENHRY, SYGVKD. V gave up 8 bases and J gave up 3 bases; unmatched junction bases: 5. This CDR3 is 13 amino acids long. The CDR3 nucleotides read TGTGCCATCCGGGGACAGGGAAACTACGAGCAGTACTTC. Protein: CAIRGQGNYEQYF.

The chain is built from TRBV29-1 and TRBJ2-7, with D possibly TRBD2 on 5 matching bases. The CDR3 runs to 14 residues. CDR1 SQVTM and CDR2 ANQGSEA come from the germline V gene. V was trimmed by 3 bases and J by 0 bases, leaving 12 bases between them. CDR3 DNA sequence: TGCAGCGTTGAGAGGACGGGAAACTCCTACGAGCAGTACTTC. This gives the protein CSVERTGNSYEQYF.

The table lists this clonotype with many counts. This chain joins TRBV19 and TRBJ2-7, with 7 bases matching TRBD1. Germline assignment: CDR1 LNHDA and CDR2 SQIVND (reference sequence). CDR3 length: 16 amino acids. Germline trimming cut 5 bases from V and 0 bases from J; bases unmatched to any gene: 10. The CDR3: CASSPRAGTVSYEQYF. The CDR3 coding sequence is TGTGCCAGTAGTCCCCGAGCCGGGACAGTCTCCTACGAGCAGTACTTC.

This clonotype was seen ten or more times. This chain connects TRBV6-5 to TRBJ2-5; D is uncertain. V lost 7 bases and J lost 4, with 13 bases in between. In germline, CDR1 is MNHEY, CDR2 SVGAGI. This CDR3 contains 13 residues. DNA of the CDR3: TGTGCCAGCACCGATACAACCCGAGAGACCCAGTACTTC. Its protein product is CASTDTTRETQYF.

This clonotype was counted at least ten times. This sequence joins TRBV5-6 and TRBJ1-5; D is perhaps TRBD1 (6 bases). The CDR3 sequence is 18 residues long. Looked up from germline, CDR1 is SGHDT and CDR2 is YYEEEE. The V gene lost 1 base and the J gene lost 3 bases, with 20 bases spanning the gap. The CDR3 loop reads CASSLFVLGGVLNQPQHF. The CDR3 DNA reads as TGTGCCAGCAGCTTGTTTGTACTAGGGGGGGTACTCAATCAGCCCCAGCATTTT.

This clonotype has at least ten counts. The V and J genes are TRBV3-1 and TRBJ1-1; tentative D call: TRBD1 (5 bases). V lost 3 bases, J lost 3 bases, and 8 bases lay in between. The CDR3 totals 13 residues. The germline V gene encodes CDR1 LGHDT and CDR2 YNNKEL (reference sequence). Written as DNA, the CDR3 is TGTGCCAGCAGCCACGAGGGGTACACTGAAGCTTTCTTT. It specifies CASSHEGYTEAFF.

In this sample, this clonotype turned up many times. The chain carries TRBV6-2 or TRBV6-3 and TRBJ1-5, with 8 bases fitting TRBD1. Losses at the gene ends were 0 bases for V and 5 bases for J; bases not matched to a gene: 12. The CDR3 runs 18 residues. CDR1 and CDR2 (germline): MNHEY, SVGEGT. The chain's CDR3 is CASSYSHWDRTSDQPQHF. Here the CDR3 DNA reads TGTGCCAGCAGTTACTCGCACTGGGACAGGACAAGTGATCAGCCCCAGCATTTT.

This clonotype was observed at least ten times. Here the CDR3 reads CASSLFRGPGANVLTF. The DNA for the CDR3 is TGTGCCAGCAGTTTATTCAGGGGGCCTGGGGCCAACGTCCTGACTTTC. The chain links TRBV12-3 or TRBV12-4 to TRBJ2-6; 8 bases fit TRBD1. This CDR3 is built from 16 residues. V trimming: 2 bases; J trimming: 2 bases; junction bases outside the gene matches: 2.

This clonotype was detected many times. A read error may explain this, as a much larger clone is one base away. The rearrangement uses TRBV24-1 and TRBJ1-1, with a possible D match to TRBD1 (5 bases). The CDR3 consists of 14 residues. Trimming took off 2 bases at V and 11 bases at J, with 17 bases between the two ends. Per germline, CDR1 KGHDR and CDR2 SFDVKD. Here the CDR3 reads CATSDSTGHLHAFF. CDR3 bases: TGTGCCACCAGTGATTCTACAGGACATCTCCACGCTTTCTTT.